This T cell receptor (beta chain) was retrieved from a study of blood T cell repertoires in COVID-19. Study-wide context: The United States, Italy and Spain supplied acute and convalescent COVID-19 samples. Sources were T cells, B-cell-depleted T cells, or PBMCs; the material itself was cDNA or gDNA.

Per the original data handling: Estimation of nucleated cell counts relied on the amplification of reference gene primers. Data came from immunoSEQ multiplex PCR; TCRdb stores just in-frame clones and leaves some out. That table furnishes V, J and clone size, whereas the DNA furnished D and trimming. The data show about 440,000 clones, 80% to 95% seen once. Cohort 3 donors counted as recovered after two negative PCRs, clearance, or resolved symptoms. The CDR3 has 16 amino acids. Per the germline V gene, CDR1 is PRHDT and CDR2 is FYEKMQ (reference sequence). Trimming removed 1 base from V and 5 bases from J; junction bases left unmatched: 6.

The sequencing sample was made of PBMCs or T cells enriched from blood (not recorded which). The clonotype was recovered from a man aged 18-30 years who had recovered from COVID-19. The chain links TRBV13 to TRBJ2-1; 9 bases are a match to TRBD2. The CDR3 DNA sequence: TGTGCCAGCAGCTTAGATGGGCGGGGGGGTGACAATGAGCAGTTCTTC. Residues: CASSLDGRGGDNEQFF.